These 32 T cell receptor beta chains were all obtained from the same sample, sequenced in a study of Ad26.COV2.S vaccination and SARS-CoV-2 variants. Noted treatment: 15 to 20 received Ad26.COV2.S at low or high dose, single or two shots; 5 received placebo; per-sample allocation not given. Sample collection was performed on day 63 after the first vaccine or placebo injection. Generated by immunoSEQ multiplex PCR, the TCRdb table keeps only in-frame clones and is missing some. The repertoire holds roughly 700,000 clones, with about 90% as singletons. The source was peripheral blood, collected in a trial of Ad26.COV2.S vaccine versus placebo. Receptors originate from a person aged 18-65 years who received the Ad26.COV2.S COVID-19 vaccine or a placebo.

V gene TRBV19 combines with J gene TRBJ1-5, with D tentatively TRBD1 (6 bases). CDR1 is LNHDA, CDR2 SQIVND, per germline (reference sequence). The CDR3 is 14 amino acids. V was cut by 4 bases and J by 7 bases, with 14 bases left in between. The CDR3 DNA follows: TGTGCCAGTAGTACCCTACAGGGAAACCAGCCCCAGCATTTT. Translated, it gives CASSTLQGNQPQHF.

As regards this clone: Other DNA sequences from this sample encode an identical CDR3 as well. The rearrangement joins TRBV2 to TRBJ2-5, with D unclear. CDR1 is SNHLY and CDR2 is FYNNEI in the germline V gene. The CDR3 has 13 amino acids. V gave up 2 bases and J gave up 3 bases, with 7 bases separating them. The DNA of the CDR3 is TGTGCCAGCAGTGAATTGGCAGAAGAGACCCAGTACTTC. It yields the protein CASSELAEETQYF.

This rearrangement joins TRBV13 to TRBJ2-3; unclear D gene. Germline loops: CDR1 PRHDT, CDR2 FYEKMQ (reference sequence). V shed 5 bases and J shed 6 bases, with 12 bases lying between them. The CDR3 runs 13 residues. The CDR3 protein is CASSPPSDDTQYF. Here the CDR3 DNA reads TGTGCCAGCAGCCCACCCAGCGACGATACGCAGTATTTT. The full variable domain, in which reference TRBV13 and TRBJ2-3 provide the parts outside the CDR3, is AAGVIQSPRHLIKEKRETATLKCYPIPRHDTVYWYQQGPGQDPQFLISFYEKMQSDKGSIPDRFSAQQFSDYHSELNMSSLELGDSALYFCASSPPSDDTQYFGPGTRLTVL.

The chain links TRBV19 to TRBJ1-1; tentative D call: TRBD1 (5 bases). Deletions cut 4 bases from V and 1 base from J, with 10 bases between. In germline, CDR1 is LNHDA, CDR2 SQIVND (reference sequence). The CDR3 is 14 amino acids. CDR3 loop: CASSSGAGNTEAFF. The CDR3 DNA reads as TGTGCCAGTAGTAGTGGGGCGGGGAACACTGAAGCTTTCTTT.

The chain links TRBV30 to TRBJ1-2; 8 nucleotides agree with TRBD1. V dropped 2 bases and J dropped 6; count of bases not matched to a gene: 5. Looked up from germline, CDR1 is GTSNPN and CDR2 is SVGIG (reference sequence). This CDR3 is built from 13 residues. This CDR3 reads CAWSPDREHGYTF. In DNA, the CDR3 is TGTGCCTGGAGTCCGGACAGGGAACATGGCTACACCTTC.

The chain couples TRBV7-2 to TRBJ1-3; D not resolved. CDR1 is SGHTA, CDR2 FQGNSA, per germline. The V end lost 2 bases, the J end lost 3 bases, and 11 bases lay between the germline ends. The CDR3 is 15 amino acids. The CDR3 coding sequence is TGTGCCAGCAGCTTAAGTGGGTATAGTGGAAACACCATATATTTT. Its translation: CASSLSGYSGNTIYF. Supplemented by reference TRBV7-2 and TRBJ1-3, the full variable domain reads GAGVSQSPSNKVTEKGKDVELRCDPISGHTALYWYRQSLGQGLEFLIYFQGNSAPDKSGLPSDRFSAERTGGSVSTLTIQRTQQEDSAVYLCASSLSGYSGNTIYFGEGSWLTVV.

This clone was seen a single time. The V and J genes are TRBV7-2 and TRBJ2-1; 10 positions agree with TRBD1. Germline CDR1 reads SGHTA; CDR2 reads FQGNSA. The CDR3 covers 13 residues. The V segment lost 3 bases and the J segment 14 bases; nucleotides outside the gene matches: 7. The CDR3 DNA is TGTGCCAGCAGCTTCAGACCGGGACAGGGGAAGTTCTTC. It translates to CASSFRPGQGKFF.

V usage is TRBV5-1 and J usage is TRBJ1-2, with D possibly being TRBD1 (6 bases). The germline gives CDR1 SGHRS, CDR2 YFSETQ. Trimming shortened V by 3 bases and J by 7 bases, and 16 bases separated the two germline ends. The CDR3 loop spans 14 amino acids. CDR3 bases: TGCGCCAGCAGCTCCGGGGGGGGCAGCGGTGGCTACACCTTC. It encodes CASSSGGGSGGYTF.

The chain's CDR3 is CSASGPLNTEAFF. The DNA for the CDR3 is TGCAGCGCTTCGGGACCGTTGAACACTGAAGCTTTCTTT. This sequence joins TRBV29-1 and TRBJ1-1; D is perhaps TRBD1 (5 bases). CDR1 and CDR2 from the germline V gene are SQVTM and ANQGSEA. Trimming left V 7 bases short and J 0 bases short, with 12 bases between. The length of the CDR3 is 13 residues.

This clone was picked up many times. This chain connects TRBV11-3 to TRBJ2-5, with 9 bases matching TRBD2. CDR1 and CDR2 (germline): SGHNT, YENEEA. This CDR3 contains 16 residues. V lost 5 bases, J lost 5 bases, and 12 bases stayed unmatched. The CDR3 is CASSISAGGALETQYF. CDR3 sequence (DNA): TGTGCCAGCAGCATATCAGCGGGGGGAGCTTTGGAGACCCAGTACTTC.

The DNA for the CDR3 is TGTGCCAGCAGCCAAGCCCTGGGGAGCTCCTACGAGCAGTACTTC. Encoded protein: CASSQALGSSYEQYF. The chain employs TRBV4-2 and TRBJ2-7, with a tentative D call TRBD2 (5 bases). Germline CDR1 is LGHNA and CDR2 is YNFKEQ. There are 15 residues in the CDR3. V was cut by 1 base and J by 0 bases, with 10 bases left in between.

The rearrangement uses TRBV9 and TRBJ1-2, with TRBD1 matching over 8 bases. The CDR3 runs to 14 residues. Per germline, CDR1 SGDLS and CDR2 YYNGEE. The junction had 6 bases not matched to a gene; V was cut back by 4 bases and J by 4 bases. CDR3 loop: CASSPQGARYGYTF. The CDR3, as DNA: TGTGCCAGCAGCCCTCAGGGGGCTCGCTATGGCTACACCTTC.

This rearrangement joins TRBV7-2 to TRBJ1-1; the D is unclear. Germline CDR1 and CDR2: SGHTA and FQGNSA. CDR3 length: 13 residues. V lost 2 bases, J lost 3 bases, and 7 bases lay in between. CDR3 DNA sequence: TGTGCCAGCAGCTTACAAAGGGACACTGAAGCTTTCTTT. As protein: CASSLQRDTEAFF.

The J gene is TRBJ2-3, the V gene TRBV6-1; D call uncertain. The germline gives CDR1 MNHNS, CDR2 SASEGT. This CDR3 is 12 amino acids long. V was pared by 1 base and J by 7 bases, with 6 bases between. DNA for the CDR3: TGTGCCAGCAGTGAAGGGAGCAATACGCAGTATTTT. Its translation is CASSEGSNTQYF.

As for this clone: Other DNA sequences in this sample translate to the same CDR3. The CDR3 protein is CASSLGGSSYNEQFF. As DNA, the CDR3 is TGTGCCAGCAGCTTAGGGGGAAGCTCCTACAATGAGCAGTTCTTC. V and J are TRBV11-2 and TRBJ2-1; D unclear. V gave up 1 base and J gave up 0 bases, with 7 bases separating them. CDR1 and CDR2 from the germline V gene are SGHAT and FQNNGV. The CDR3 is 15 amino acids.

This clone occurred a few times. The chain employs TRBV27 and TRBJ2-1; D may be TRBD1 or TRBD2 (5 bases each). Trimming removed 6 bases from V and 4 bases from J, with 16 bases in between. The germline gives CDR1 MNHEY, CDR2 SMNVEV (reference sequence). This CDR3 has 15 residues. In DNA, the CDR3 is TGTGCCAGCAGCCGTAACTCAGGGACGTACAATGAGCAGTTCTTC. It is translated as CASSRNSGTYNEQFF.

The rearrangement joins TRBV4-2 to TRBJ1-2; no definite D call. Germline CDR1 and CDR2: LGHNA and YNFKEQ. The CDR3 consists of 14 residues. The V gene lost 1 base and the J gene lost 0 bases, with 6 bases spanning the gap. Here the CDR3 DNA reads TGTGCCAGCAGCCAAGGGGTAGCTAACTATGGCTACACCTTC. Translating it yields CASSQGVANYGYTF.

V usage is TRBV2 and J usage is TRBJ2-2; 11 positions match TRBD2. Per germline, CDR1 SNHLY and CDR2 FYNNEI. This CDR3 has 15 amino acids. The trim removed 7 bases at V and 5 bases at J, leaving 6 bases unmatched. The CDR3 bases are TGTGCCAGCAAAACTAGCGGGAGTCAGACCGGGGAGCTGTTTTTT. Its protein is CASKTSGSQTGELFF.

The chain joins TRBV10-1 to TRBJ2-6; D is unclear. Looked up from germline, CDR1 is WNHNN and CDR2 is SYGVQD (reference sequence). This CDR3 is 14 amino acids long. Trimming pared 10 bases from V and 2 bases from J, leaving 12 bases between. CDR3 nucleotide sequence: TGCGCCACTGCCCCGAGTCCTGGGGCCAACGTCCTGACTTTC. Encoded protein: CATAPSPGANVLTF.

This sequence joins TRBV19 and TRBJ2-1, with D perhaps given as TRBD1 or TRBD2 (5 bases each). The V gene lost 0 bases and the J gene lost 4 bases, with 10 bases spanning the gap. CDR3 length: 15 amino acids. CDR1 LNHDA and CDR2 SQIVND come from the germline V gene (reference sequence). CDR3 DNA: TGTGCCAGTAGTATAGACCGGGACGTATACAATGAGCAGTTCTTC. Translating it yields CASSIDRDVYNEQFF.

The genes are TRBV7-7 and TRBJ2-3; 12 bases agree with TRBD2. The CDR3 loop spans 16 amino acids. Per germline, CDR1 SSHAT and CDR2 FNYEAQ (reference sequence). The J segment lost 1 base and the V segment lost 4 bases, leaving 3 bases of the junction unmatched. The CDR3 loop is CASSSGTSGRTDTQYF. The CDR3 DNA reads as TGTGCCAGCAGCTCCGGGACTAGCGGGCGCACAGATACGCAGTATTTT.

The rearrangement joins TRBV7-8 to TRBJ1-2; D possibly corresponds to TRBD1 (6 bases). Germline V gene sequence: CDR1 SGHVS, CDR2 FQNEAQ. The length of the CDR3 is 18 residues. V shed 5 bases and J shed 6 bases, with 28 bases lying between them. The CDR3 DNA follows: TGTGCCAGCAGCACCATTGGGGGCAGCTATAGATCTAGTGATGGCTACACCTTC. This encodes CASSTIGGSYRSSDGYTF.

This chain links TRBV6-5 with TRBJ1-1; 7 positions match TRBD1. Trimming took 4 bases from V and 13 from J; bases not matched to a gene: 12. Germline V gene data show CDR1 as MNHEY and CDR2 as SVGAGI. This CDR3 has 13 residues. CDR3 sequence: CASSSRDRSSGFF. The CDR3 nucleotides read TGTGCCAGCAGTTCCCGGGACAGATCTTCTGGTTTCTTT.

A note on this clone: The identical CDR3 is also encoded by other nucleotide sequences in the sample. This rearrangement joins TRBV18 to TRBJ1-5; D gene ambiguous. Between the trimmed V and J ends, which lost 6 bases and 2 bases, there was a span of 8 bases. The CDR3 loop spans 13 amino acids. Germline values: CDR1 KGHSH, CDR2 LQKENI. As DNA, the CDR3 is TGTGCCAGCTCCCCCGCGGGCAATCAGCCCCAGCATTTT. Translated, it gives CASSPAGNQPQHF.

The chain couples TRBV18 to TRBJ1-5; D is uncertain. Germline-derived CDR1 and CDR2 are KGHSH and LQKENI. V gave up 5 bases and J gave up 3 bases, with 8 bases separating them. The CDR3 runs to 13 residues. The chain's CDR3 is CASSEKDNQPQHF. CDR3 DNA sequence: TGTGCCAGCTCAGAGAAGGACAATCAGCCCCAGCATTTT.

DNA for the CDR3: TGCGCCAGCAGTGACCGGGGACTAGCGGGGAAATACTCCTACGAGCAGTACTTC. Its translation is CASSDRGLAGKYSYEQYF. The genes are TRBV10-1 and TRBJ2-7; the match to TRBD2 covers 13 bases. This CDR3 contains 18 residues. Germline loops: CDR1 WNHNN, CDR2 SYGVQD (reference sequence). The V segment lost 3 bases and the J segment 0 bases; nucleotides outside the gene matches: 8.

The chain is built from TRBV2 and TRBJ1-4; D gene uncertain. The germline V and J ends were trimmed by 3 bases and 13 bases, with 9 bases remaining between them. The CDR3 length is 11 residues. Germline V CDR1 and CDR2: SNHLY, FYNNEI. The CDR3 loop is CASSDAEGLFF. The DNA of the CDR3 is TGTGCCAGCAGTGACGCCGAGGGACTGTTTTTT. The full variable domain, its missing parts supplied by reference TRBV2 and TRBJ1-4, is EPEVTQTPSHQVTQMGQEVILRCVPISNHLYFYWYRQILGQKVEFLVSFYNNEISEKSEIFDDQFSVERPDGSNFTLKIRSTKLEDSAMYFCASSDAEGLFFGSGTQLSVL.

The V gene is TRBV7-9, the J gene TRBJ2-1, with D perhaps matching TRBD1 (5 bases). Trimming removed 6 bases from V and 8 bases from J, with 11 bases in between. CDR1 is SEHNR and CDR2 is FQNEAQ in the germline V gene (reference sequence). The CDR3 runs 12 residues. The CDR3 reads CASRGPGDEQFF. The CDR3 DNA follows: TGTGCCAGCAGGGGGCCGGGCGATGAGCAGTTCTTC. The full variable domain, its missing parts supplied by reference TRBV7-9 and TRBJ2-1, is DTGVSQNPRHKITKRGQNVTFRCDPISEHNRLYWYRQTLGQGPEFLTYFQNEAQLEKSRLLSDRFSAERPKGSFSTLEIQRTEQGDSAMYLCASRGPGDEQFFGPGTRLTVL.

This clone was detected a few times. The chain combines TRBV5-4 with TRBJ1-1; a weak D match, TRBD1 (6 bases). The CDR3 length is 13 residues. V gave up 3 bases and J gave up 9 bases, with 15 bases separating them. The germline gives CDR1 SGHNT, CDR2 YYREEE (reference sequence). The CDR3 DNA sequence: TGTGCCAGCAGCTCCGGGGGCGGCCTCCAAGCTTTCTTT. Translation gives CASSSGGGLQAFF. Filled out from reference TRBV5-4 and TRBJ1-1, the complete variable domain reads ETGVTQSPTHLIKTRGQQVTLRCSSQSGHNTVSWYQQALGQGPQFIFQYYREEENGRGNFPPRFSGLQFPNYSSELNVNALELDDSALYLCASSSGGGLQAFFGQGTRLTVV.

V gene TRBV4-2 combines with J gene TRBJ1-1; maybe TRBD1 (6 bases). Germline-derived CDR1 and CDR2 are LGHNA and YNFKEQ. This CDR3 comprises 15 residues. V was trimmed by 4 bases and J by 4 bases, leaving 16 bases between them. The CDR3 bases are TGTGCCAGCAGCCTTCCCTTCGACAGGAGCACTGAAGCTTTCTTT. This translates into CASSLPFDRSTEAFF.

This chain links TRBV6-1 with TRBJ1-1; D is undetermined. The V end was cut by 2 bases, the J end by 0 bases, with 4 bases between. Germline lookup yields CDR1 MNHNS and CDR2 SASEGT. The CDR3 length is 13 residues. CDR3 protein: CASSERMNTEAFF. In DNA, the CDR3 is TGTGCCAGCAGTGAACGGATGAACACTGAAGCTTTCTTT.

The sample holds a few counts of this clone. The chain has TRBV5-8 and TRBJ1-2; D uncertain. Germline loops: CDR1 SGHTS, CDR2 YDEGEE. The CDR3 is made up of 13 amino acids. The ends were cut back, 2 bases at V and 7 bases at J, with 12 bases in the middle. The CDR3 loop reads CASSLGRVVGYTF. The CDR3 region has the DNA TGTGCCAGCAGCTTAGGCCGGGTGGTTGGCTACACCTTC.